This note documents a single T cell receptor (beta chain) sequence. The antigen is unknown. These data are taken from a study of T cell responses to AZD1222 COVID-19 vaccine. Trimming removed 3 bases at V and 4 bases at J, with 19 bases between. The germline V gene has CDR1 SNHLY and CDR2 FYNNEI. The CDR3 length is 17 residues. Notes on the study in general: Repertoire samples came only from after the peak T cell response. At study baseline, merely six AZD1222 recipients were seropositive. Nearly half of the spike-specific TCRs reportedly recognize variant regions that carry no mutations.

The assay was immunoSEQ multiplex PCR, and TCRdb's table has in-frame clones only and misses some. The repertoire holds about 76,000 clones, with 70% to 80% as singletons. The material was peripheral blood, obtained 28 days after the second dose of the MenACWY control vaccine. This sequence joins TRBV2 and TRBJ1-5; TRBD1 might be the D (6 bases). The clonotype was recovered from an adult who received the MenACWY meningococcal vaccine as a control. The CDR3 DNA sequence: TGTGCCAGCAGTGAGGAGGGGGGTGAAAGATATAATCAGCCCCAGCATTTT. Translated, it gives CASSEEGGERYNQPQHF.